Presented here are 6 T cell receptor beta chains from one specimen sequenced in a study of regulatory T cells in long-lasting Graves disease. Building of the TCR beta libraries involved iRepertoire HTBI primers and Arm-PCR of CDR3 regions. TCRdb reprocessed the multiplex PCR reads via MiXCR and lists one record per CDR3 protein. The repertoire consists of around 300,000 distinct CDR3 sequences, with around a fifth occurring once and the leading ten covering roughly three fifths. Documented time point: persistent/refractory GD, antithyroid drugs over 5 years with positive TRAb. Construction of the TCR library relied on RNA isolated from PBMCs. This specimen was peripheral blood mononuclear cells (PBMCs), taken when the disease was refractory, from a patient treated with antithyroid drugs. All receptors come from a female donor with Graves disease.

The table lists this clonotype with many counts. The CDR3 DNA is TGTGCCAGCGGGGGGGAGACCCAGTACTTC. Amino acids: CASGGETQYF. V usage is TRBV11-2 and J usage is TRBJ2-5, with D tentatively TRBD2 (6 bases). The V end was cut by 8 bases, the J end by 5 bases, with 6 bases between. The V gene's germline CDR1 is SGHAT and CDR2 FQNNGV. The CDR3 is 10 residues long.

This clonotype was picked up many times. The genes are TRBV20-1 and TRBJ2-1; D gene unclear. The CDR3 covers 12 residues. V lost 3 bases and J 6 bases, leaving 9 bases between the germline ends. Germline values: CDR1 DFQATT, CDR2 SNEGSKA (reference sequence). The CDR3 loop reads CSARNRPNEQFF. The CDR3 DNA is TGCAGTGCTAGGAATCGGCCCAATGAGCAGTTCTTC.

This clonotype was seen many times. J is TRBJ2-6 and V is TRBV9; D is undetermined. Trimming left V 3 bases short and J 0 bases short, with 7 bases between. The CDR3 loop spans 15 amino acids. Per germline, CDR1 SGDLS and CDR2 YYNGEE. Here the CDR3 DNA reads TGTGCCAGCAGCGATACGGACTCTGGGGCCAACGTCCTGACTTTC. Translating it yields CASSDTDSGANVLTF. The entire variable domain, with the rest obtained from reference TRBV9 and TRBJ2-6, is as follows: DSGVTQTPKHLITATGQRVTLRCSPRSGDLSVYWYQQSLDQGLQFLIQYYNGEERAKGNILERFSAQQFPDLHSELNLSSLELGDSALYFCASSDTDSGANVLTFGAGSRLTVL.

About this clonotype: One end of the junction fails to match germline, which may point to a read error. This chain links TRBV3-1 with TRBJ2-7; TRBD2 agrees at 10 bases. Germline CDR1 reads LGHDT; CDR2 reads YNNKEL (reference sequence). This CDR3 spans 16 amino acids. The CDR3: CASSQGVSGRAYERYF. CDR3 nucleotides: TGTGCCAGCAGCCAAGGAGTAAGCGGGAGGGCCTACGAGCGGTACTTC.

The chain carries TRBV4-1 and TRBJ2-7; 9 bases fit TRBD1. Germline CDR1 reads MGHRA; CDR2 reads YSYEKL. The V and J ends lost 1 base and 6 bases, in that order; junction bases with no gene match: 13. The CDR3 runs to 17 residues. For the CDR3, the DNA is TGCGCCAGCAGCCAAGGTTCTTACGGGACAGGGCCCGTCGAGCAGTACTTC. This codes for CASSQGSYGTGPVEQYF.

The chain is built from TRBV6-2 or TRBV6-3 and TRBJ1-4; tentatively, D is TRBD1 (6 bases). The CDR3 is made up of 16 amino acids. V lost 4 bases and J lost 0, with 12 bases in between. Germline CDR1 is MNHEY and CDR2 is SVGEGT. This CDR3 is CASSLGHPSTNEKLFF. In nucleotides, the CDR3 is TGTGCCAGCAGTTTGGGACACCCCTCAACTAATGAAAAACTGTTTTTT.